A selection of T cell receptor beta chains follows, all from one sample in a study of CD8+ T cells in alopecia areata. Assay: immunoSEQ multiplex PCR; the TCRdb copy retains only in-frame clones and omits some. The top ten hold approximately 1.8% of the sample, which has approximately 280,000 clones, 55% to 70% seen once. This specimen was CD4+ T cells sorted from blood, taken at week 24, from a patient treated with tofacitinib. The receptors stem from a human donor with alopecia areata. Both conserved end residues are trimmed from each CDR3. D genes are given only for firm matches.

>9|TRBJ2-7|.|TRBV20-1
SARIGYEQY
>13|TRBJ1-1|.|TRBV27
ASSPRVGGNTEAF
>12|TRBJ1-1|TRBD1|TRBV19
ASSILGQDTEAF
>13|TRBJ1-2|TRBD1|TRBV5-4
ASSLPTGGTDGYT
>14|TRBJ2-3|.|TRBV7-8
ASSLVRRVGTDTQY
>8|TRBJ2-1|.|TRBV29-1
SASYNEQF
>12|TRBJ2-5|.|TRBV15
ATSRDGGPKTQY
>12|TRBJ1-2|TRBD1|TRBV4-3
ASSQTGGSYGYT
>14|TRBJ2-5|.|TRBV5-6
ASSLASRSYQETQY
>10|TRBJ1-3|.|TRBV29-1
SVEVVGRTIY
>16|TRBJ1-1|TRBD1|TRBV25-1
ASSEGGPLRGQDTEAF
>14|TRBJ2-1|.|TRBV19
ASSTGPGQNFNEQF
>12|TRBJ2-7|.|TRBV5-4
ASSLMGRVHEQY
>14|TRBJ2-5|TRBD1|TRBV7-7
ASSSGTGGGWRAQY
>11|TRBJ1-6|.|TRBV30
AWRVSSNSPLH
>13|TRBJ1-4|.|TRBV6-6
ASSVGTGGTEKLF
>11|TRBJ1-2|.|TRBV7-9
ASSLAESNGYT
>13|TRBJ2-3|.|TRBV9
ASRATGTKTDTQY
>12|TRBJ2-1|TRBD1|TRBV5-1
ASAPRDSYNEQF
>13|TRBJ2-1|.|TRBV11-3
ASSLGRSHHNEQF
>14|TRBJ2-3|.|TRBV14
ASSQIGSGSTDTQY
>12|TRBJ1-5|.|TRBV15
ATSRRGSNQPQH
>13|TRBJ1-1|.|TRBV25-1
ASSDQGKEDTEAF
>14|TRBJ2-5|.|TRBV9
ASSVSGTSPVETQY
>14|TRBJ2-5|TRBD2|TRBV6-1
ASSGQTSGGQETQY
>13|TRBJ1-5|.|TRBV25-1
ASSEGGASNQPQH
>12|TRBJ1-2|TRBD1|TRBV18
ASSPGQGENGYT